This T cell receptor (beta chain) came from a study of blood T cell repertoires in COVID-19 (dated by TCRdb to 2019 to 2021). Regarding the study in general: Collaborator samples came from the United States, Italy and Spain and covered acute and convalescent phases of COVID-19. The prospective study material was composed of cDNA or gDNA derived from T cells, B-cell-depleted T cells, or PBMCs. Samples were obtained from the ongoing ImmuneRACE study (first 160 participants) and from some 1,200 subjects provided by 6 global collaborators. HLA class I and class II types, where available, came from metadata supplied by the sample provider rather than from assay-based typing. Sample metadata almost always included a de-identified subject ID, COVID-19 status, age in years and sex. The repertoires were released in a freely available public database intended as a resource for research on the immune response to SARS-CoV-2. Deeply sampled blood TCRbeta repertoires from subjects exposed to, actively infected with, or recovered from COVID-19 were included in the dataset. General study outcomes and caveats: How much clinical and demographic metadata was included differed by source and by participant, and the metadata was provided uncurated.

In the case of this clone: Its antigen remains unidentified. Qualities for individual bases were not recorded, and no much larger clone is one base off.

TCRbeta CDR3 regions were amplified from genomic DNA by means of the immunoSEQ Assay, a bias-controlled multiplex PCR. Regarding the original processing steps: The number of nucleated cells in each sample was estimated by amplification of reference gene primers within the assay. Sequence reads were collapsed and filtered to measure the absolute abundance of every unique TCRbeta CDR3 rearrangement. Productive Simpson clonality was computed per sample as the square root of Simpson's diversity index over productive rearrangements. Here the immuneACCESS table is served through TCRdb, limited to in-frame sequences with V and J called. Missing clones are a known gap in these copies; in checked studies unresolved V genes cover under half, and the rest lacks a known reason. The V and J calls and the clone size are those of that table, but D and trimming were determined from the DNA. Counted in this sample were fewer than 200,000 clones; approximately 92% of them appeared once. Approximately 0.56% of the sample rests with the top ten.

Whole blood was collected in K2EDTA tubes by collaborating institutions according to the institutions' own protocols. For TCRbeta analysis, collaborators shipped samples in one of three forms: frozen whole blood, isolated PBMCs, or DNA extracted from either of those sample types. The receptor was isolated from a man aged 50 to 59 with acute or convalescent COVID-19. The sequencing sample was made of peripheral blood.

The sequenced DNA is TGTGCCAGCAGCCCCCGACAGGGCCGTTCTGCAACTAATGAAAAACTGTTTTTT. It is translated as CASSPRQGRSATNEKLFF. The sequence links TRBV3-1 (or the pseudogene TRBV3-2) to TRBJ1-4, with 7 bases matching TRBD1. Trimming takes 4 bases off V and 0 bases off J; junction bases not matched to a gene: 11. The CDR3 starts with the cysteine, ends with the phenylalanine, and has 18 residues. Just the 54-base CDR3 DNA is kept, in frame starting at base 1. Looking up the germline V gene (reference sequence) yields CDR1 LGHDT and CDR2 YNNKEL.